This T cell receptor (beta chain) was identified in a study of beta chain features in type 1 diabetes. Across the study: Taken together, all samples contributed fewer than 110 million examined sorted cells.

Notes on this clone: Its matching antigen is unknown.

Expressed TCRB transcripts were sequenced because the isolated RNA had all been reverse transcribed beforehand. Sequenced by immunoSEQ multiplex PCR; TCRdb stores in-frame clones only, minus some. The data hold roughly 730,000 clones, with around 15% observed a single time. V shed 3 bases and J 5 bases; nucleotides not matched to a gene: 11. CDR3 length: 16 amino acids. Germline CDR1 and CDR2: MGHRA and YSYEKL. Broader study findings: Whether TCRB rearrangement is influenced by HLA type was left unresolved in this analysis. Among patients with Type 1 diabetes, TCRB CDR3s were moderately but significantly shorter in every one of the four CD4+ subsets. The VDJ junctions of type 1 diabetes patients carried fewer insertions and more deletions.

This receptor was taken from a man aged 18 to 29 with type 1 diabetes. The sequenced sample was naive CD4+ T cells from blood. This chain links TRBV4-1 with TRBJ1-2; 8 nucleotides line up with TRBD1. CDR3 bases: TGCGCCAGCAGCCACATATGGGACAGGAAACCGTATGGCTACACCTTC. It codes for CASSHIWDRKPYGYTF.